This section outlines one TCR beta chain sequence together with its context. This sample was included in a study of tumor-infiltrating lymphocytes in oesophageal squamous cell carcinoma. A single record per CDR3 protein comes from TCRdb applying MiXCR to the PCR reads. The repertoire holds fewer than 11,000 distinct CDR3 sequences, with about 61% as singletons. This CDR3 spans 14 amino acids. Germline V gives CDR1 SGHAT, CDR2 FQNNGV. The TCR sequence derives from a male donor with esophageal squamous cell carcinoma. Sequenced sample: esophageal tumor tissue. The rearrangement uses TRBV11-2 and TRBJ2-7; a possible D gene is TRBD2 (5 bases). The J call is doubtful: the DNA matches TRBJ2-1 better. The CDR3 reads CASIDIRSGNEQFF. DNA of the CDR3: TGTGCCAGCATCGATATCCGTTCGGGGAATGAGCAGTTCTTC.